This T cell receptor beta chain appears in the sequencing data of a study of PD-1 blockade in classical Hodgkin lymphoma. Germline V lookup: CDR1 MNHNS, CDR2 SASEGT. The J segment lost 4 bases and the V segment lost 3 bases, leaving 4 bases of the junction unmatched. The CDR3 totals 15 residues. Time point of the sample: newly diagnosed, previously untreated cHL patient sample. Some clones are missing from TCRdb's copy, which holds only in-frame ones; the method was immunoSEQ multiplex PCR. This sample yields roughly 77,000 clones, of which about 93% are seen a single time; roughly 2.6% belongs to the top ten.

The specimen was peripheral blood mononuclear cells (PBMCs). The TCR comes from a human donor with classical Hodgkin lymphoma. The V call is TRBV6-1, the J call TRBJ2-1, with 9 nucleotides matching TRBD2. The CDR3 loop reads CASSEGTSSYNEQFF. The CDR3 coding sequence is TGTGCCAGCAGTGAGGGGACTAGCAGTTACAATGAGCAGTTCTTC.